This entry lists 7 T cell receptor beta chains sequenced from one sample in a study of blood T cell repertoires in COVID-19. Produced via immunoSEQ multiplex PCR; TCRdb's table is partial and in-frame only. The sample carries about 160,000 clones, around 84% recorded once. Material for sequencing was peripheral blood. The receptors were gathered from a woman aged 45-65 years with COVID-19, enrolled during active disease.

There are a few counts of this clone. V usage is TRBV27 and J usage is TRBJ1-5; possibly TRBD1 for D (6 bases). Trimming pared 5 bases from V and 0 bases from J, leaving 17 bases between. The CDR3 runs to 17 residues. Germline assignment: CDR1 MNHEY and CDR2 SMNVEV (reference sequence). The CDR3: CASSPIDRWDSNQPQHF. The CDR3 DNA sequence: TGTGCCAGCAGTCCGATTGACAGGTGGGATAGCAATCAGCCCCAGCATTTT.

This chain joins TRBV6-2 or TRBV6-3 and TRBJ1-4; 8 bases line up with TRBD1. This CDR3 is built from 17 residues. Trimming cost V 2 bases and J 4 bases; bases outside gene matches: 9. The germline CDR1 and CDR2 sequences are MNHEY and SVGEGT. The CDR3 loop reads CASSYPTWDRNNEKLFF. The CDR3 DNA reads TGTGCCAGCAGTTACCCGACATGGGACAGGAATAATGAAAAACTGTTTTTT.

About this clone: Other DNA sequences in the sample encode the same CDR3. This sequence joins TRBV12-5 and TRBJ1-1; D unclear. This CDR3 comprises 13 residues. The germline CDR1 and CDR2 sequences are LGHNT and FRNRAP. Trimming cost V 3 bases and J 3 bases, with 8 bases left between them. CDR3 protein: CASGLAGDTEAFF. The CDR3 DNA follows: TGTGCTAGTGGTTTAGCGGGTGACACTGAAGCTTTCTTT.

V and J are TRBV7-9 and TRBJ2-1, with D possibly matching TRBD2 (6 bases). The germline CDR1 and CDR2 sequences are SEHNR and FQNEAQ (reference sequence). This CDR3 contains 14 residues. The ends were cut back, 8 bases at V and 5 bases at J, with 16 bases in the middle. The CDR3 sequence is CASAGSGPHNEQFF. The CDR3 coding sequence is TGTGCCAGCGCCGGGAGTGGGCCCCACAATGAGCAGTTCTTC.

The CDR3 DNA follows: TGTGCCAGCAGCCCCGCCCCCCGCCCACTAGCGGACATGAAACCCGAAGAGACCCAGTACTTC. It codes for CASSPAPRPLADMKPEETQYF. The V gene is TRBV4-2, the J gene TRBJ2-5; 8 bases are shared with TRBD2. In germline, CDR1 is LGHNA, CDR2 YNFKEQ. The CDR3 consists of 21 residues. The V and J ends lost 4 bases and 3 bases, in that order; junction bases with no gene match: 25.

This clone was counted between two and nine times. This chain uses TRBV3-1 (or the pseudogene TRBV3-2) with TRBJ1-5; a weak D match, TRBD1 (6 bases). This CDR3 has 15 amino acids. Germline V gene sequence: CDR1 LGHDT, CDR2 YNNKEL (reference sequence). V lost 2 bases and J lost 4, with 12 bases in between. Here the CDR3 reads CASSQSGTSNQPQHF. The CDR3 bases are TGTGCCAGCAGCCAAAGCGGGACAAGTAATCAGCCCCAGCATTTT.

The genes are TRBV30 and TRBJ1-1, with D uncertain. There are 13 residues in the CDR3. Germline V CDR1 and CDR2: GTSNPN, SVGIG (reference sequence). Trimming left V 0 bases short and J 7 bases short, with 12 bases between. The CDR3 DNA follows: TGTGCCTGGAGTGTAACTAGGGTCGGTGAAGCTTTCTTT. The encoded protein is CAWSVTRVGEAFF.